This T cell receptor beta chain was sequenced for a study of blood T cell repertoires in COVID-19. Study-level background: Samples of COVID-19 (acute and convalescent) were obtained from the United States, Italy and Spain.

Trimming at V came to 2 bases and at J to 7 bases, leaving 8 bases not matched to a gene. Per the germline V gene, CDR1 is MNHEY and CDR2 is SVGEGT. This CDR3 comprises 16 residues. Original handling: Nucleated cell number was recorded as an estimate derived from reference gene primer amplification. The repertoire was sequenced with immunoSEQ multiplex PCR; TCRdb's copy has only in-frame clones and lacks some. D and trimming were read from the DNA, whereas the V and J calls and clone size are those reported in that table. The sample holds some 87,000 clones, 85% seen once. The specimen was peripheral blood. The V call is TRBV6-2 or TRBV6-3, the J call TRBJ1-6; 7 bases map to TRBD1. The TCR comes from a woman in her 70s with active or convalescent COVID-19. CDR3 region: CASSYTRGQLNSPLHF. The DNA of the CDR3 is TGTGCCAGCAGTTACACTCGGGGACAGTTGAATTCACCCCTCCACTTT.